This T cell receptor beta chain was found in a study of control samples from healthy donors and cancer patients. TCRdb's copy holds only in-frame clones and misses some; the assay was immunoSEQ multiplex PCR. The data hold some 79,000 clones, with roughly 84% observed a single time. Trimming left V 1 base short and J 2 bases short, with 12 bases between. In germline, CDR1 is LNHNV, CDR2 YYDKDF (reference sequence). The CDR3 spans 15 residues. This receptor was identified in a woman in her forties or fifties in good health. V usage is TRBV15 and J usage is TRBJ2-7; a possible D gene is TRBD2 (6 bases). Material: blood. For the CDR3, the DNA is TGTGCCACCAGCAGAGTGGAGGGCCCTACCTACGAGCAGTACTTC. This encodes CATSRVEGPTYEQYF.